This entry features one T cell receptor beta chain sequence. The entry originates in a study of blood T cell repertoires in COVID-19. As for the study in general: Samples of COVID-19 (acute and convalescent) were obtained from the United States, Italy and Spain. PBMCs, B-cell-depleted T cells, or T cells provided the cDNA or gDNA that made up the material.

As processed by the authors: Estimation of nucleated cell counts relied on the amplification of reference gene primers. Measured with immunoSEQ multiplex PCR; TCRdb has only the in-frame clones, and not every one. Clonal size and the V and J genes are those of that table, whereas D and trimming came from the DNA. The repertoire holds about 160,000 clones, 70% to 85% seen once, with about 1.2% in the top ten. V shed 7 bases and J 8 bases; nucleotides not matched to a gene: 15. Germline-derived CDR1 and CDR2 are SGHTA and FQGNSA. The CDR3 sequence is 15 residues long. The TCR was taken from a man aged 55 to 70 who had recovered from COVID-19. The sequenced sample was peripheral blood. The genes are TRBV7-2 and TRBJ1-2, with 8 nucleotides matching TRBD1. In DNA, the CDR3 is TGTGCCAGCACCTCCAGGCCTCAGGGGGCTGGGGGCTACACCTTC. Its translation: CASTSRPQGAGGYTF.